The T cell receptor beta chain described here comes from a study of OX40 agonist ivuxolimab in advanced cancers. Study-wide results and caveats: Expanded peripheral T-cell antigen specificity went undetermined.

Germline V gene lookup returns CDR1 MNHEY and CDR2 SVGAGI. The CDR3 extends over 15 amino acids. V trimming: 5 bases; J trimming: 5 bases; junction bases outside the gene matches: 8. As regards this clone: Its target is unknown.

TCRdb keeps only in-frame clones here, not all; method: immunoSEQ multiplex PCR. Among 60,000 or so clones listed, approximately 86% were seen once. The source of this sequence is an adult with an advanced solid tumor such as melanoma, head and neck, liver or kidney cancer. V gene TRBV6-5 combines with J gene TRBJ1-4; 7 bases are shared with TRBD1. The input for sequencing was CD4+ or CD8+ T cells sorted from blood, taken in a trial of the OX40 agonist ivuxolimab. DNA of the CDR3: TGTGCCAGCAGTCCGTTGACAGGGATCAATGAAAAACTGTTTTTT. As protein: CASSPLTGINEKLFF.